This T cell receptor beta chain was identified during a study of shared clonotypes between healthy human individuals (dated by TCRdb to 2020 to 2021). Background on the whole study: The cohort comprised a couple of women and a few men aged 18 to 49 years. For each donor, CD4 naive and CD4 memory were each run on three plates, CD8 naive on two plates, and CD8 memory on one plate. The study deeply sequenced blood TCR repertoires of about 5 healthy adults to estimate repertoire size and the extent of clonotype sharing between individuals. Leukapheresis yielded between about 0.9 and 8.9 billion PBMCs per donor. To increase sequencing depth and limit assay-specific biases, TCR repertoire library preparation and sequencing were carried out by different laboratories using diverse techniques. What the research found in general, with its limitations: Because the study included a small number of donors, the genetic and exposure-history diversity represented was limited. Sharing across a handful of donors was observed for around 5% of naive CD4, over 3% of naive CD8, about 2.3% of memory CD4, and around 0.42% of memory CD8 clonotypes. Based on pairwise subsampling, the degree of clonotype sharing among donors was expected to be affected by sequencing depth. Only blood was sampled, and tissue TCR repertoires likely differ from those in blood. Incomplete sequencing was indicated by rarefaction of sorted-subset datasets, despite the large sequencing depth. Naive subsets generally had larger estimated clonotype richness than memory subsets. Higher generation probabilities were observed for clonotypes shared by all four sorted-subset donors than for non-shared clonotypes.

Donors were healthy HIV-negative adults with no recently reported acute infections or vaccinations. Only Caucasian adults living in Nashville, Tennessee, USA were represented among the donors. CD4+ T cells were enriched through magnetic negative selection, after which naive cells were positively selected on CD45RA and the remaining negative fraction served as the memory subset. After blood collection by leukapheresis, PBMCs were isolated using Ficoll-Histopaque density gradient centrifugation and then cryopreserved in the vapor phase of liquid nitrogen. Analytical flow cytometry was used to check the purity and quantity of each magnetically sorted T cell population. Each sorted fraction had its genomic DNA isolated and then quantified by UV absorbance on a Nanodrop 2000c. TCR CDR3 regions were amplified from genomic DNA by multiplex PCR using the deep immunoSEQ assay. Genomic DNA extracted from each cell subset was distributed evenly over all wells of several immunoSEQ 96-well plates, and each plate served as one replicate. For sorted subsets, 200 ng of genomic DNA, equivalent to around 31,000 T cell genomes, went into each replicate PCR. Purified libraries were measured with a Qubit 3.0 fluorometer, size-checked on a Bioanalyzer 2100, and measured again with the KAPA Library Quantification kit. A separate single-read 150-cycle Illumina NextSeq 550 flow cell was used to sequence each immunoSEQ 96-well plate. Regarding the original processing steps: Because the immunoSEQ output included only junctional sequences and no quality scores, the filtering could not be the same as the filtering used for full-length reads. Sequences were annotated with PyIR, a Python wrapper for IgBLAST v1.9, using IMGT germline references to assign V/J genes and CDR3. Reads were removed for weak V/J assignments (E-value above 1e-6), missing CDR3, stop codons, out-of-frame junctions, or ambiguous translated residues. V3J clonotypes were defined as sequences sharing an identical inferred V gene, J gene, and CDR3 amino acid sequence. Percentage overlap between repertoires was calculated by dividing the number of shared unique clonotypes by the size of the smaller repertoire. Richness of each repertoire was evaluated using RTK rarefaction, the Chao1 estimator, and Recon v2.1 estimates of unobserved clonotypes. Generation probabilities were computed with OLGA for all TCRbeta clonotypes obtained by the gDNA method from several donors. The table comes from immuneACCESS by way of TCRdb, which keeps in-frame sequences with V and J called. Part of the clones is missing from these tables; in studies checked, under half for an unresolved V gene and the rest for unknown reasons. V, J and clone size are those of that table, while D and trimming were read from the DNA. This sample comprises a few million clones, more than 80% of them detected only once. The top ten constitute around 0.4% of the sample.

This clone was observed a few times. No antigen is known for it. Per-base qualities were not stored, and no clone one base away is much larger. The sample taken for sequencing was naive CD4+ T cells from PBMCs. What the cell subset or site label conveys for this sample: CD45RA+ positively selected. The TCR originated in a man aged 18 to 35 in good health. Some clones in this sample may be carry-over from other donors' samples.

The bases read TGTGCCAGCAGGCCTACAAGCCTCGAAGCTTTCTTT. The translation is CASRPTSLEAFF. The rearrangement combines TRBV28 with TRBJ1-1; the D gene is not confidently resolved. From cysteine to phenylalanine, the CDR3 is 12 amino acids long. Just the 36-base CDR3 DNA is kept, in frame starting at base 1. The germline V gene yields MDHEN for CDR1 and SYDVKM for CDR2. V lost 6 bases and J lost 8 bases; the stretch between them is 13 bases long.